This TCR beta chain was sequenced in a study of shared clonotypes between healthy human individuals. Study outcomes and limitations: The study found lower generation probabilities in non-shared clonotypes than in those shared by all four donors. Researchers found naive subsets generally carried larger estimated richness than memory subsets.

Clones were sequenced by immunoSEQ multiplex PCR, and TCRdb holds only the in-frame ones, with some missing. The sample has roughly 500,000 clones, more than 95% seen once. Note on this clone: The antigen is not known.

The authors divided CD4+ cells into CD45RA+ naive and CD45RA-negative memory subsets. Germline CDR1 reads ENHRY; CDR2 reads SYGVKD. V shed 3 bases and J shed 1 base, with 9 bases lying between them. This CDR3 spans 14 amino acids. The sample consisted of naive CD4+ T cells sorted from blood. As for subset: CD45RA+ positively selected. This receptor was identified in a woman in her thirties in good health. The rearrangement links TRBV10-3 to TRBJ1-1; no firm D call. As DNA, the CDR3 is TGTGCCATCAGTGACAGGACGGGGAACACTGAAGCTTTCTTT. It yields the protein CAISDRTGNTEAFF.